This TCR beta chain derives from a study of T cell clonotyping in hematopoietic cell transplantation (dated by TCRdb to the early 2020s). General notes on the study: A total of 120 to 150 blood samples were collected in the study from about 40 consecutive transplant recipients and their related donors. Recruitment of patients was conducted between late 2015 and 2017, and follow-up was continued until late 2020 or death.

The CDR3 holds 14 amino acids from the cysteine to the phenylalanine. Here the CDR3 DNA is all that survives: 42 bases in frame from base 1. V is pared back by 1 base and J by 8 bases, with 12 bases lying between the germline termini. The germline V gene encodes CDR1 SGHDN and CDR2 FVKESK. Study-level results and caveats: Recipient repertoires showed only a small fraction of overlap with donor repertoires, and over 97% appeared de novo at the given depth. Sample size was limited, and cells were not sorted, so CD4 and CD8 repertoire contributions could not be separated. Recipient TCR diversity fell after transplant, with pathologically expanded clonotypes rising progressively from day 30 to day 180. Broader TCR repertoire diversity after transplant was predicted by Inverse Simpson Index values from donors and from recipients before transplant.

A note on this clone: There is no known antigen for this receptor. The sample holds no much larger clone one base away, and base qualities are not on file.

With the immunoSEQ assay, which is a bias-controlled multiplex PCR relying on V- and J-specific primers, TCR beta CDR3 regions were amplified from genomic DNA. In a second PCR step, a proprietary barcode and Illumina adapter sequences were attached to the CDR3 amplicons. CDR3 libraries were sequenced on an Illumina MiSeq instrument. The paper's processing steps were these. Export and quality control were handled in immunoSEQ Analyzer 3.0, while downstream analyses relied on R Bioconductor and Immunarch. Repertoire metrics were calculated using only productive rearrangements within the normalized downsampled data set. In the normalized cohort, clonotypes with more than 5 templates were defined as pathologically expanded. Repertoire diversity was measured with the Inverse Simpson Index. To capture all clonotypes, the CMV-specificity analyses were run on the non-normalized data set. As stored in TCRdb, this immuneACCESS dataset retains in-frame rearrangements with V and J assigned. A fraction of the clones does not appear; measured against another copy, unresolved V genes explain less than half of the discrepancy, and the remainder lacks a known reason. V, J and clone size are taken as reported in that table, and D and trimming were inferred from the DNA itself. Across this sample there are 2,500 to 3,000 clones, with around four fifths seen only once. Of the sample, approximately 31% is held by the ten largest clones.

In the paper's terms, the time point label means: 180 days after allo-HCT. Blood from recipients was drawn roughly 28 days before transplant, then again at days 30, 100 and 180 after transplant. Nuclei Lysis Solution was used to extract genomic DNA from fresh or cryopreserved unfractionated peripheral blood mononuclear cells. The V gene is TRBV14 and the J gene is TRBJ2-1, with the D assignment possibly TRBD1 or TRBD2, given 5 matching bases for each. Sequenced here: PBMCs, sampled 180 days after allogeneic stem cell transplant. The clonotype comes from a female patient between 40 and 50 years old who had an allogeneic stem cell transplant from a related donor, so T cells may come from the graft donor. Some clones in this sample may be carry-over from other donors' samples. The sequenced DNA is TGTGCCAGCAGCCAAGGTGGGGGTTGGGATGAGCAGTTCTTC. This yields the protein CASSQGGGWDEQFF. The CDR3, completed at both ends by the reference TRBV14 and TRBJ2-1 genes, gives the full variable domain EAGVTQFPSHSVIEKGQTVTLRCDPISGHDNLYWYRRVMGKEIKFLLHFVKESKQDESGMPNNRFLAERTGGTYSTLKVQPAELEDSGVYFCASSQGGGWDEQFFGPGTRLTVL.